This record looks at one T cell receptor beta chain sequence and its context. Generated by immunoSEQ multiplex PCR, the TCRdb table keeps only in-frame clones and is missing some. This sample carries fewer than 250,000 clones, about 90% of them seen once, and the ten largest clones take roughly a tenth. This entry belongs to a study of blood T cell repertoires in COVID-19. Study-level background: Sources were T cells, B-cell-depleted T cells, or PBMCs; the material itself was cDNA or gDNA.

The CDR3 runs 17 residues. V dropped 3 bases and J dropped 2 bases, with 17 bases sitting between them. In germline, CDR1 is SGHTA, CDR2 FQGNSA. Sequenced material: PBMCs or T cells enriched from blood (not recorded which). The clonotype comes from a man younger than 40 who had recovered from COVID-19. The chain recombines TRBV7-2 with TRBJ1-3; D is uncertain. CDR3 in DNA: TGTGCCAGCAGCTTTTCCCAGGTATTCGTGCCTGGAAACACCATATATTTT. This translates into CASSFSQVFVPGNTIYF.